This TCR beta chain was captured by sequencing in a study of alternative splicing in chronic myeloid leukemia remission (TCRdb year 2020). The study in broad terms: Remission specimens from the trials were collected at major or complete molecular response, at 12 or 24 months of TKI therapy. RNA sequencing was used to profile peripheral blood from chronic-phase CML patients at diagnosis and at remission, and the results were compared with those from healthy donors. The RESIST (imatinib), ENESTxtnd (nilotinib) and PINNACLE (nilotinib plus pegylated interferon) trials supplied 10 or so diagnostic specimens along with matched remission specimens. The median age was about 55 years at diagnosis, 56 to 60 at remission and more than 35 for the healthy controls. For the trials, the diagnostic specimens consisted of total leukocytes from peripheral blood that had been collected in EDTA. The French Persistem study supplied nine CML samples, of which seven were diagnostic and two were matched remission samples. In terms of female/male counts, the diagnosis samples were 11/5, the remission samples were 8/3 and the controls were 2/4. Trizol was used to extract total RNA from peripheral blood mononuclear cells of diagnosis, remission and control samples.

Broad study findings and their caveats: Blood cell composition differed strongly depending on the timepoint, moving from an enrichment of myeloid progenitors at diagnosis to an enrichment of mature lymphoid cells at remission. At remission, blood cell composition was reshaped to resemble that of the lymphoid cell-enriched normal controls.

A single count supports this clonotype. Its antigen is currently not known. Sample time point, as interpreted from the label and publication: major or complete molecular response after front-line TKI therapy. Fewer than 20 CML patients made up the patient cohort, and matched post-remission samples were obtained for some of these patients. Receptors were amplified or captured by bulk RNA-seq. The TruSeq Stranded RNA sample prep kit was used to generate libraries of poly-A-enriched mRNA from an input of about 1 ug total RNA. Paired-end sequencing was carried out on a HiSeq 2500, and each sample was sequenced in triplicate. A read length of 125 nucleotides per mate was used for RNA-seq. On the study's bioinformatics: After trimming, reads were aligned to hg38 using STAR v2.7, and quality control was handled by FASTQC, RSeQC and multiqc. Salmon 0.14.1 was used to quantify gene expression levels as transcripts per million (TPM). Principal component analysis suggested that trial, library batch, sequencing batch, treatment regimen and sex did not drive transcriptomic profiles. TCRdb reprocessed the public reads and reports one entry per CDR3 protein sequence, without DNA. Clone size and V and J calls follow TCRdb, not the original study. The sample has 140 to 150 distinct CDR3 sequences on record, 95% to 98% of them singletons. Over 8.5% of the sample rests with the top ten.

The sequencing here drew on PBMCs or total blood leukocytes (not recorded which), taken during remission. The sequence derives from an adult with chronic myeloid leukemia.

The CDR3 region reads CASTGTGNEKLFF. The chain is made from TRBV19 and TRBJ1-4. There are 13 amino acids in the CDR3, from cysteine to phenylalanine inclusive. The entry carries no DNA sequence. From a lookup of the germline V gene (reference sequence), CDR1 and CDR2 are LNHDA and SQIVND.